These 18 T cell receptor beta chains were sequenced from one sample in a study of blood T cells in healthy people across ages. Together with a sample-barcoded 5' primer, a J-beta primer mix was included in a second PCR lasting about 7 to 11 cycles. TCRdb independently ran MiXCR on the 5' RACE reads; one entry per CDR3 protein. The table has roughly 800,000 distinct CDR3 sequences, roughly 50% seen once. Sequencing was done on a sample of blood. The origin of the receptors is a man older than 75 in good health.

The chain has TRBV10-2 and TRBJ2-7; D may be TRBD2 (6 bases). Trimming removed 0 bases at V and 1 base at J, with 22 bases between. CDR1 and CDR2 (germline): WSHSY, SAAADI. CDR3 size: 19 residues. CDR3 region: CASSESAGAGRLGSYEQYF. The CDR3, as DNA: TGCGCCAGCAGTGAGTCTGCGGGTGCCGGGAGATTGGGGTCCTACGAGCAGTACTTC.

This clonotype was seen more than once but under ten times. The chain uses TRBV29-1 and TRBJ2-7; D tentatively fits TRBD1 or TRBD2 (5 bases each). The germline CDR1 and CDR2 sequences are SQVTM and ANQGSEA. The V end lost 1 base, the J end lost 4 bases, and 20 bases lay between the germline ends. CDR3 length: 16 amino acids. The CDR3 is CSVEVQIPGSRYEQYF. The CDR3 DNA follows: TGCAGCGTTGAAGTACAAATCCCAGGGAGTCGGTACGAGCAGTACTTC.

The rearrangement joins TRBV7-2 to TRBJ2-1, with 9 bases aligning to TRBD2. J gave up 3 bases and V 5 bases, and 5 bases lay outside the gene matches. Germline V lookup: CDR1 SGHTA, CDR2 FQGNSA. The length of the CDR3 is 15 residues. Here the CDR3 reads CASSGRLADYNEQFF. CDR3 bases: TGTGCCAGCAGCGGCAGACTAGCGGACTACAATGAGCAGTTCTTC.

This sequence joins TRBV12-3 or TRBV12-4 and TRBJ1-2; 7 bases fit TRBD1. The CDR3 length is 15 residues. With V trimmed by 3 bases and J by 3 bases, 7 bases remained unmatched. This CDR3 is CASSFGQGGYYGYTF. The CDR3 nucleotides are TGTGCCAGCAGTTTCGGGCAGGGGGGATACTATGGCTACACCTTC.

The rearrangement links TRBV20-1 to TRBJ2-1; 7 bases are a match to TRBD2. Losses at the gene ends were 4 bases for V and 4 bases for J; bases not matched to a gene: 10. Germline V lookup: CDR1 DFQATT, CDR2 SNEGSKA (reference sequence). The CDR3 runs to 15 residues. CDR3 residues: CSAIPRSGVYNEQFF. In DNA, the CDR3 is TGCAGTGCTATCCCCCGCAGCGGGGTGTACAATGAGCAGTTCTTC.

Only a few counts were recorded for this clonotype. The CDR3 region has the DNA TGTGCCAGCAGTTCCGGGACCATGGGCTATGAGCAGTTCTTC. This encodes CASSSGTMGYEQFF. This chain links TRBV6-1 with TRBJ2-1; the D call may be TRBD1 or TRBD2 (5 bases each). V lost 5 bases to trimming and J lost 8 bases, with 16 bases between them. Germline V gives CDR1 MNHNS, CDR2 SASEGT. The CDR3 is 14 amino acids.

CDR3 amino acids: CASSWTSGRETQYF. The CDR3 DNA follows: TGTGCCAGCAGCTGGACTAGCGGGAGAGAGACCCAGTACTTC. The chain joins TRBV27 to TRBJ2-7, with 13 bases aligning to TRBD2. Matching the DNA end better, TRBJ2-5 makes the J call doubtful. Germline values: CDR1 MNHEY, CDR2 SMNVEV (reference sequence). CDR3 size: 14 residues.

This sequence joins TRBV20-1 and TRBJ2-5; tentatively, D is TRBD1 (5 bases). Germline loops: CDR1 DFQATT, CDR2 SNEGSKA (reference sequence). Trimming removed 0 bases at V and 0 bases at J, with 17 bases between. The CDR3 totals 17 residues. The CDR3 DNA reads TGCAGTGCTAGAGATGGGATCGACAGACTGTACCAAGAGACCCAGTACTTC. As protein: CSARDGIDRLYQETQYF.

This clonotype has ten or more counts. Since a much larger clone is just one base distant, this may be a read error. The chain links TRBV28 to TRBJ2-2; weak D call: TRBD2 (6 bases). Germline-derived CDR1 and CDR2 are MDHEN and SYDVKM. The CDR3 length is 13 residues. Between the trimmed V and J ends, which lost 4 bases and 5 bases, there was a span of 8 bases. CDR3 loop: CASSWRGTGELFF. In nucleotides, the CDR3 is TGTGCCAGCAGTTGGCGGGGTACCGGGGAGCTGTTTTTT.

J is TRBJ2-7 and V is TRBV7-2; tentative D call: TRBD2 (5 bases). The V gene lost 3 bases and the J gene lost 2 bases, with 8 bases spanning the gap. Germline-derived CDR1 and CDR2 are SGHTA and FQGNSA. The CDR3 extends over 13 amino acids. CDR3: CASSLETTYEQYF. CDR3 nucleotides: TGTGCCAGCAGCTTGGAGACTACCTACGAGCAGTACTTC.

In the case of this clonotype: The junction departs from the called germline gene at one end, perhaps through a read error. The rearrangement links TRBV7-2 to TRBJ2-3; D is uncertain. CDR1 SGHTA and CDR2 FQGNSA come from the germline V gene. The CDR3 is 16 residues long. The CDR3 DNA reads as TGTGCCGGCAGCTTAGTCCTTGCTAGTAGCACAGATACGCAGTATTTT. This translates into CAGSLVLASSTDTQYF.

In this sample, this clonotype turned up a few times. The gene calls are TRBV4-2 and TRBJ2-3, with D perhaps matching TRBD2 (7 bases). V lost 1 base to trimming and J lost 14 bases, with 22 bases between them. This CDR3 has 15 residues. Germline CDR1 is LGHNA and CDR2 is YNFKEQ. CDR3 sequence: CASSQGGGQVRYAYF. The CDR3 nucleotides are TGTGCCAGCAGCCAAGGGGGGGGGCAAGTGAGATACGCGTATTTT.

V is TRBV6-1 and J is TRBJ2-5; 16 nucleotides align to TRBD2. CDR1 and CDR2 (germline): MNHNS, SASEGT. The CDR3 consists of 20 residues. Trimming cost V 5 bases and J 1 base; bases outside gene matches: 13. The CDR3 DNA reads as TGTGCCAGCAGTAAACCGGGACTAGCGGGAGGGAAGTACGGCCAAGAGACCCAGTACTTC. This translates into CASSKPGLAGGKYGQETQYF.

This clonotype was seen only a few times. The chain is built from TRBV7-2 and TRBJ2-7, with TRBD2 as a possible D gene (6 bases). From germline, CDR1 is SGHTA and CDR2 FQGNSA. The ends were cut back, 5 bases at V and 2 bases at J, with 16 bases in the middle. The CDR3 is 15 amino acids. The DNA of the CDR3 is TGTGCCAGCAGCCCTGCGGGGCCCGGTCCCTACGAGCAGTACTTC. Its translation: CASSPAGPGPYEQYF.

The chain uses TRBV30 and TRBJ1-3; no firm D call. This CDR3 contains 13 residues. Germline assignment: CDR1 GTSNPN and CDR2 SVGIG (reference sequence). Trimming pared 0 bases from V and 4 bases from J, leaving 7 bases between. DNA for the CDR3: TGTGCCTGGAGTGTATCGTCGGGAAACACCATATATTTT. It codes for CAWSVSSGNTIYF.

This clonotype has only a few counts. The chain uses TRBV12-3 or TRBV12-4 and TRBJ2-7; 10 bases are shared with TRBD1. The junction had 10 bases not matched to a gene; V was cut back by 2 bases and J by 6 bases. This CDR3 comprises 16 residues. The CDR3 spells CASSLSRTGGYLEQYF. CDR3 DNA sequence: TGTGCCAGCAGTTTATCCCGGACAGGGGGTTACCTCGAGCAGTACTTC.

This clonotype was found a few times. This chain joins TRBV12-3 or TRBV12-4 and TRBJ2-6; unclear D gene. The CDR3 is 15 residues long. Trimming took off 3 bases at V and 0 bases at J, with 6 bases between the two ends. The CDR3 DNA reads TGTGCCAGCAGTTTCGCAGCCTCTGGGGCCAACGTCCTGACTTTC. This gives the protein CASSFAASGANVLTF.

J is TRBJ2-7 and V is TRBV2; D gene uncertain. The V and J ends lost 7 bases and 2 bases respectively, with 9 bases between them. CDR1 and CDR2 (germline): SNHLY, FYNNEI. The CDR3 is 12 residues long. The CDR3 reads CASTLATYEQYF. The CDR3 nucleotides read TGTGCCAGCACTCTGGCAACCTACGAGCAGTACTTC.